This T cell receptor (beta chain) was profiled in a study of early T cells in non-severe SARS-CoV-2 infection. The germline gives CDR1 MNHEY, CDR2 SMNVEV (reference sequence). V trimming: 6 bases; J trimming: 0 bases; junction bases outside the gene matches: 9. This CDR3 spans 17 amino acids. TCRdb itself ran the 5' RACE reads through MiXCR, one entry per CDR3 protein. The sample consists of around 82,000 distinct CDR3 sequences, 14% to 15% of them appearing once. The specimen was whole blood. The V call is TRBV27, the J call TRBJ1-4, with TRBD1 identical over 8 bases. This TCR derives from an adult who was a healthcare worker with PCR-confirmed SARS-CoV-2 infection or an uninfected control (not recorded which). The CDR3 DNA reads TGTGCCAGCAGCACCCGGACAGGGCCAGCAACTAATGAAAAACTGTTTTTT. This gives the protein CASSTRTGPATNEKLFF.